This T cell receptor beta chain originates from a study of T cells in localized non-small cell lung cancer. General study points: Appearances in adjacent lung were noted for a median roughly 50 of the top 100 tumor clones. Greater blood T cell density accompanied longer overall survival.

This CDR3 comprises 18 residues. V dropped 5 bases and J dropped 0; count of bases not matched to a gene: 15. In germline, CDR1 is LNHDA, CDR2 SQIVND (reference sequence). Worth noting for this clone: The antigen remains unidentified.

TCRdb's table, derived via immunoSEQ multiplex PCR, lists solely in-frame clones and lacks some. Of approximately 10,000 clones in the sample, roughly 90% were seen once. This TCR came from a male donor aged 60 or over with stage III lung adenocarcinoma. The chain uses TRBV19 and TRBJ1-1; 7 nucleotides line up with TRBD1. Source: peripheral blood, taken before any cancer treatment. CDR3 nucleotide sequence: TGTGCCAGTAGTCCGAGGGGACAGAGGAGAACCTTGAACACTGAAGCTTTCTTT. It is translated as CASSPRGQRRTLNTEAFF.